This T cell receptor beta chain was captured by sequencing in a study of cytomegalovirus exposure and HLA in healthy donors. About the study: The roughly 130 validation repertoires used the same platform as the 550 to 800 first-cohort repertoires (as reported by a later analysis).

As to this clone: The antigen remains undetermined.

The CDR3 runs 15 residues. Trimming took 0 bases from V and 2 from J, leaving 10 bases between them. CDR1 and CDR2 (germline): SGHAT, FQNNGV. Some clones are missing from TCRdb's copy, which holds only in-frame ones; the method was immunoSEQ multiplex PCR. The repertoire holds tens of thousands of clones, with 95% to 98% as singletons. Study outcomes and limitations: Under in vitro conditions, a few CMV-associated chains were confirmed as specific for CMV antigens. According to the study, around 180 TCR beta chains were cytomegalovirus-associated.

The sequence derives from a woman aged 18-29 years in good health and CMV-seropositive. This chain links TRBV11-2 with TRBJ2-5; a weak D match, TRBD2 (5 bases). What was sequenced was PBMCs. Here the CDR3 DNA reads TGTGCCAGCAGCTTAGAAGCGGTCCTACAAGAGACCCAGTACTTC. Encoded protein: CASSLEAVLQETQYF.